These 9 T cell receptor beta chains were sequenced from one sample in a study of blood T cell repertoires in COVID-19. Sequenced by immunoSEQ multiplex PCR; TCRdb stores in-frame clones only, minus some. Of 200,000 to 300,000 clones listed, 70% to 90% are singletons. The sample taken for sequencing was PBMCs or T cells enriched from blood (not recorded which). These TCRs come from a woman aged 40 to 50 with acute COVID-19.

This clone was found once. The CDR3 DNA follows: TGTGCCAGCAGCTTAGCCGGGAGCTTAGGAGATACGCAGTATTTT. Translated, it gives CASSLAGSLGDTQYF. V gene TRBV7-2 combines with J gene TRBJ2-3; TRBD2 is a possible D gene (6 bases). V shed 0 bases and J shed 5 bases, with 12 bases lying between them. CDR3 length: 15 amino acids. Germline CDR1 reads SGHTA; CDR2 reads FQGNSA.

The CDR3 here is CASSQEPGTYNEQFF. Written as DNA, the CDR3 is TGTGCCAGCAGCCAAGAACCAGGAACCTACAATGAGCAGTTCTTC. The chain is built from TRBV3-1 (or the pseudogene TRBV3-2) and TRBJ2-1, with unresolved D. This CDR3 has 15 amino acids. Trimming pared 0 bases from V and 2 bases from J, leaving 8 bases between. Looked up from germline, CDR1 is LGHDT and CDR2 is YNNKEL (reference sequence).

The CDR3 nucleotides are TGTGCCAGCAGCTTAGATCAGGGGTCACCCCTCCACTTT. It yields the protein CASSLDQGSPLHF. The V gene is TRBV11-3, the J gene TRBJ1-6, with D possibly TRBD1 on 6 matching bases. The germline gives CDR1 SGHNT, CDR2 YENEEA. The CDR3 length is 13 residues. V gave up 0 bases and J gave up 10 bases, with 7 bases separating them.

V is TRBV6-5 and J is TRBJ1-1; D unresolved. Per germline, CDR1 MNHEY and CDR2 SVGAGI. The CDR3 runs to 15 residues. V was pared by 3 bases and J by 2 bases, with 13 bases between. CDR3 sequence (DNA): TGTGCCAGCAGTTATCTCGCAGGAACCAACACTGAAGCTTTCTTT. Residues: CASSYLAGTNTEAFF.

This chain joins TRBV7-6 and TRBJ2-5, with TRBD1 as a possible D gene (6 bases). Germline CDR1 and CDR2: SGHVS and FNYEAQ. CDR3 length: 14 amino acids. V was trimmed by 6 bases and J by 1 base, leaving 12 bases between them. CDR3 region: CASRDTGLQETQYF. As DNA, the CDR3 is TGTGCCAGCAGAGATACAGGGCTCCAAGAGACCCAGTACTTC.

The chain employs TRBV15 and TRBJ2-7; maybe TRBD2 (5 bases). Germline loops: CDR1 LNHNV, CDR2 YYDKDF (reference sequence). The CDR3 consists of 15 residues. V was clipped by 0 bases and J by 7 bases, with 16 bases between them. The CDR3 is CATSRERAWGEEQYF. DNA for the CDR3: TGTGCCACCAGCAGAGAACGAGCGTGGGGAGAGGAGCAGTACTTC.

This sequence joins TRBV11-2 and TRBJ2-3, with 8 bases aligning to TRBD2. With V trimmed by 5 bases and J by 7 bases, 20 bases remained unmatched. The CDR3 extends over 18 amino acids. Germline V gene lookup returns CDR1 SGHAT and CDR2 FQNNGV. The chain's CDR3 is CASSLRSGISGTQNTQYF. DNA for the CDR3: TGTGCCAGCAGCCTTAGGAGCGGTATTAGCGGGACCCAGAATACGCAGTATTTT.

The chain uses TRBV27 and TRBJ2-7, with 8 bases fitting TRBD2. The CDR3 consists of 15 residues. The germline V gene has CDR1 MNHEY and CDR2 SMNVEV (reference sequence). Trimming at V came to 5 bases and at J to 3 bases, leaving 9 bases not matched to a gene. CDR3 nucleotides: TGTGCCAGCAGTCCTAGGGCGGCGGGAGGCTACGAGCAGTACTTC. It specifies CASSPRAAGGYEQYF.

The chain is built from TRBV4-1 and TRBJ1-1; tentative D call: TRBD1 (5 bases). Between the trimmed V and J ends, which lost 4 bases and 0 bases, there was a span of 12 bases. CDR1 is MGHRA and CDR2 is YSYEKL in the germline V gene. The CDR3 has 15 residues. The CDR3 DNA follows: TGCGCCAGCAGCCGGCAGGGCGTTATGAACACTGAAGCTTTCTTT. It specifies CASSRQGVMNTEAFF.